This T cell receptor (beta chain) was identified in a study of PD-1 blockade in classical Hodgkin lymphoma (dated by TCRdb to 2019 to 2021). About the study as a whole: Nivolumab dosing was 3 mg/kg intravenously every 2 weeks, continuing until either disease progression or unacceptable toxicity. The study used CyTOF and TCR beta sequencing to define a peripheral blood immune signature of response to PD-1 blockade in classical Hodgkin lymphoma. Results and caveats for the whole study, not just this receptor: A significant rise by C4D1 was seen in CD4+ but not CD8+ TCR diversity (p=0.0027 vs p=0.16), with the rise being most apparent in complete responders (p=0.02). The study was restricted to a single clinical trial cohort, and the causes of repertoire differences, possibly disease activity or prior therapy, were left undefined. Newly diagnosed patients were reported to have lower baseline TCR diversity than healthy donors, and relapsed/refractory patients were reported to have lower baseline TCR diversity still. Diversity was lower in patients who began nivolumab less than 1 year after ASCT, so these patients were left out of later analyses to avoid confounding by immune reconstitution. Trial patients achieving complete response had baseline diversity similar to newly diagnosed patients, whereas partial responders and progressors had significantly lower diversity.

Points on this clone: Which antigen it targets is not known. Base-call qualities are not available, and no considerably larger clone is one nucleotide away.

Sample time point, as interpreted from the label and publication: cycle 1 day 1 (C1D1), immediately before nivolumab initiation. All trial patients had relapsed after autologous stem cell transplantation, with cohorts A, B and C differing in prior brentuximab vedotin exposure. The trial cohort included around 60 patients with relapsed/refractory classical Hodgkin lymphoma, and each patient had a best overall response of complete response, partial response or progressive disease. In the multi-cohort phase II CheckMate 205 trial, trial patients received single-agent nivolumab. Best overall response was determined by an independent review committee according to the 2007 International Working Group response criteria. Trial PBMCs were collected just before the start of nivolumab (C1D1) and during therapy at cycle 2 day 1 and cycle 4 day 1. After peripheral blood was drawn into 8 mL Vacutainer Cell Preparation Tubes, PBMCs were isolated by centrifugation and then cryopreserved.

Genomic DNA was extracted with the Qiagen DNeasy kit from unsorted PBMCs and from negatively selected CD4+ and CD8+ fractions. Amplification of TCR beta CDR3 regions was done by immunoSEQ multiplex PCR with primers that anneal to V and J segments. A synthetic immune receptor repertoire was used to minimize amplification bias, and any residual bias was removed computationally once sequencing was done. As for the original processing: Custom Python scripts were used to quantify repertoire diversity as the Shannon entropy index. The unsorted, CD4+ and CD8+ repertoires were each analyzed separately, with the exception of combined analyses, where CD4+ and CD8+ sequences were merged in silico. A clone was considered expanded if an increase in frequency of at least 2-fold after treatment relative to C1D1 was found, and a pseudocount of 0.5 was applied to clones undetected at baseline. Singleton clones were defined as clones with 0 or 1 copy at C1D1, and non-singleton clones were defined as clones with 2 or more copies. Clones expanded in unsorted samples were annotated as CD4+, CD8+ or unknown by matching protein sequences in sorted samples from the same patient. Diversity changes from C1D1 to C4D1 were tested in paired samples using Wilcoxon tests. In its TCRdb copy, this immuneACCESS table keeps in-frame sequences only and misses some clones. Where compared with another copy, unresolved V genes explain less than half of these, and the others have no known cause. V, J and clone size reflect that table, while D and trimming were determined from the DNA. Recorded for this sample are some 96,000 clones; approximately 88% of them occurred a single time. In total, the top ten clones hold more than 10% of the sample.

Trimming removed 4 bases from V and 2 bases from J, leaving 15 bases between the germline ends. Reading from cysteine to phenylalanine, the CDR3 counts 15 amino acids. The read is trimmed to its CDR3 DNA, 45 bases read in frame from base 1. Looking up the germline V gene (reference sequence) yields CDR1 SGHNT and CDR2 YYREEE. Material: peripheral blood mononuclear cells (PBMCs), obtained at baseline. The clonotype comes from a human donor with classical Hodgkin lymphoma. The V gene is TRBV5-4 and the J gene is TRBJ2-5, with TRBD2 as a weak D call on 6 bases. The sequenced DNA: TGTGCCAGCAGCGGCGGAGGGGCGCAGCAAGAGACCCAGTACTTC. This translates into CASSGGGAQQETQYF.